This paragraph covers one TCR beta chain sequence. Antigen: not known. The sample comes from a study of cytomegalovirus exposure and HLA in healthy donors. Points from the study as a whole: Analysis performed later found more than 15,000 TCR beta sequences associated with HLA alleles at 0.05 false discovery rate.

Primers included in the PCR were 60 Vbeta and 13 Jbeta primers. Measured with immunoSEQ multiplex PCR; TCRdb has only the in-frame clones, and not every one. This sample has roughly 160,000 clones, with approximately 85% found just once. The sample was PBMCs. The sequence was obtained from a man aged 18 to 30 in good health and CMV-seropositive.

The CDR3: CASSQPRDAGANVLTF. The CDR3 DNA sequence: TGTGCCAGCAGCCAGCCGAGGGATGCTGGGGCCAACGTCCTGACTTTC. The chain recombines TRBV9 with TRBJ2-6; TRBD2 is a possible D gene (5 bases). CDR3 length: 16 amino acids. V lost 4 bases and J 2 bases, leaving 13 bases between the germline ends. The germline V gene has CDR1 SGDLS and CDR2 YYNGEE. The complete variable domain, with remaining parts taken from reference TRBV9 and TRBJ2-6, reads DSGVTQTPKHLITATGQRVTLRCSPRSGDLSVYWYQQSLDQGLQFLIQYYNGEERAKGNILERFSAQQFPDLHSELNLSSLELGDSALYFCASSQPRDAGANVLTFGAGSRLTVL.